This is a list of T cell receptor beta chains from one sample in a study of patients and donors after allogeneic stem cell transplantation. TCRdb independently ran MiXCR on the RT-PCR reads; one entry per CDR3 protein. The table shows approximately 98,000 distinct CDR3 sequences, with approximately 40% occurring only once. The sample was blood, either unsorted or a sorted T cell fraction (not recorded which). The receptors derive from a human donor who was either an allogeneic HSCT recipient or a stem cell or donor lymphocyte infusion donor (not recorded which). It is not recorded whose cells these are; they may come from a transplant donor. Each CDR3 is given with its conserved first and last residue. The D gene is left open where the match is weak. Rows give clone size only sometimes, using once, few, many, or a class for an expanded clone.

size	D	V	J	DNA	CDR3
.	TRBD1	TRBV12-3/TRBV12-4	TRBJ2-5	TGTGCCAGCAGTTCGTCCTCGACAGGGGGCCGAGAGACCCAGTACTTC	CASSSSSTGGRETQYF
.	TRBD1	TRBV6-2/TRBV6-3	TRBJ2-7	TGTGCCAGCAGTTACTCATCTTGGACAGGGGGGGACTACGAGCAGTACTTC	CASSYSSWTGGDYEQYF
.	.	TRBV20-1	TRBJ2-2	TGCAGTGCTAGTTGGGACCCCAAAGGCGGGGAGCTGTTTTTT	CSASWDPKGGELFF
.	.	TRBV27	TRBJ1-2	TGTGCCAGCAGTCCCCGGGGCCGCGACTATGGCTACACCTTC	CASSPRGRDYGYTF
.	.	TRBV29-1	TRBJ2-1	TGCAGCGTCGCTGGATCCTACAATGAGCAGTTCTTC	CSVAGSYNEQFF
.	TRBD1	TRBV25-1	TRBJ1-1	TGTGCCAGCAGTGACTGGACAGGAAAAACTGAAGCTTTCTTT	CASSDWTGKTEAFF
many	TRBD1	TRBV20-1	TRBJ1-2	TGCAGTGCCGGGACAGATTATGGCTACACCTTC	CSAGTDYGYTF
few	.	TRBV5-5	TRBJ1-4	TGTGCCAGCAGCTTGGAGGGGCGAAAGAATGAAAAACTGTTTTTT	CASSLEGRKNEKLFF
.	.	TRBV20-1	TRBJ2-1	TGCAGTGGAGCATTGCGGTATAATGAGCAGTTCTTC	CSGALRYNEQFF
few	.	TRBV14	TRBJ1-2	TGTGCCAGCAGCCAAGTCCGGGATGGCTACACCTTC	CASSQVRDGYTF
few	TRBD1	TRBV24-1	TRBJ1-4	TGTGCCACCAGTGATTCGGGGACAGGGGGAGAAAAACTGTTTTTT	CATSDSGTGGEKLFF
.	TRBD1	TRBV20-1	TRBJ1-4	TGCAGTGCTAGGATCGGACAGGGGGGTGAAAAACTGTTTTTT	CSARIGQGGEKLFF
.	TRBD1	TRBV5-6	TRBJ2-3	TGTGCCAGCAGCGGGACAGGGGCGGTAGGTGATACGCAGTATTTT	CASSGTGAVGDTQYF
.	TRBD2	TRBV5-1	TRBJ2-1	TGCGCCAGCAGCTTGGTAGCGGGGATCAATGAGCAGTTCTTC	CASSLVAGINEQFF
few	.	TRBV9	TRBJ1-2	TGTGCCAGCAGCGTAGGGTTTTTGACCCAAGGCTACACCTTC	CASSVGFLTQGYTF
few	.	TRBV5-1	TRBJ1-6	TGCGCCAGCAGCCCGAGCTCCTATAATTCACCCCTCCACTTT	CASSPSSYNSPLHF
.	.	TRBV5-6	TRBJ2-2	TGTGCCAGCAGCCTGGTTGGGCGAGACACCGGGGAGCTGTTTTTT	CASSLVGRDTGELFF
.	.	TRBV7-9	TRBJ1-2	TGTGCCAGCAGCTCACTCCCCGGACAGCGAGTCCTAATTAACTATGGCTACACCTTC	CASSSLPGQRVLINYGYTF
.	TRBD2	TRBV20-1	TRBJ2-5	TGCAGTGCTAGACTAGCGGGAAAACAAGAGACCCAGTACTTC	CSARLAGKQETQYF
once	TRBD1	TRBV5-1	TRBJ2-2	TGCGCCAGCACTATCGGGGACAGGGAACGCGGCGCGGAGCTGTTTTTT	CASTIGDRERGAELFF
once	.	TRBV4-3	TRBJ2-1	TGCGCCAGCAGCCCCGGTGCCTCGAACAGAGTCCCCTATGAGCAGTTCTTC	CASSPGASNRVPYEQFF
.	.	TRBV11-2	TRBJ2-7	TGTGCCAGCAGCCCAGGACGCAACTCCTACGAGCAGTACTTC	CASSPGRNSYEQYF
.	TRBD1	TRBV20-1	TRBJ2-7	TGCAGTGCTAGGCCGACAGGGGGTAACGAGCAGTACTTC	CSARPTGGNEQYF
few	TRBD1	TRBV6-5	TRBJ1-4	TGTGCCAGCAGATTGCACAGGGGGTATGAAAAACTGTTTTTT	CASRLHRGYEKLFF
.	.	TRBV27	TRBJ2-3	TGTGCCAGCAGTTTGGGCTCACATGCCCGACTAATGGAGACAGATACGCAGTATTTT	CASSLGSHARLMETDTQYF
.	.	TRBV29-1	TRBJ2-1	TGCAGCGTTGCAAGCCACGGGACACCATACAATGAGCAGTTCTTC	CSVASHGTPYNEQFF
few	.	TRBV5-5	TRBJ1-1	TGTGCCAGCAGCCTTGTCCCACACGGCCGGAGCCCTGAAGCTTTCTTT	CASSLVPHGRSPEAFF
.	.	TRBV10-3	TRBJ1-6	TGTGCCATCAGAGGGCAGGACCCCGGCTATAATTCACCCCTCCACTTT	CAIRGQDPGYNSPLHF
few	.	TRBV12-3/TRBV12-4	TRBJ2-2	TGTGCCAGCAGAAGCCCAGGGCTAACCGGGGAGCTGTTTTTT	CASRSPGLTGELFF
many	TRBD1	TRBV12-3/TRBV12-4	TRBJ1-4	TGTGCCAGCAGTTCCCAGACAGGGATAAAGGAAAAACTGTTTTTT	CASSSQTGIKEKLFF
few	.	TRBV20-1	TRBJ1-1	TGCAGTGCTAGAACGGTGGGCACTGAAGCTTTCTTT	CSARTVGTEAFF
.	.	TRBV6-6	TRBJ1-4	TGTGCCAGCACCGAGGGGCCCTATGAAAAACTGTTTTTT	CASTEGPYEKLFF
.	.	TRBV20-1	TRBJ2-7	TGCAGTGCTCGACTAGGCGTCTCCTACGAGCAGTACTTC	CSARLGVSYEQYF
.	.	TRBV6-1	TRBJ2-1	TGTGCCAGCAGGGACGGACTGAGCTCCTACAATGAGCAGTTCTTC	CASRDGLSSYNEQFF
.	TRBD1	TRBV4-3	TRBJ1-1	TGCGCCAGCAGCCAAGATGGACAGGTAATTGAAGCTTTCTTT	CASSQDGQVIEAFF
few	.	TRBV5-4	TRBJ1-1	TGTGCCAGCAGCGTAGATAACACTGAAGCTTTCTTT	CASSVDNTEAFF
few	.	TRBV15	TRBJ1-6	TGTGCCACCAGCACCTACTTATCACCCCTCCACTTT	CATSTYLSPLHF
once	TRBD2	TRBV10-3	TRBJ2-1	TGTGCCATCAGTGACCCCGGACTAGCGGGGTACAATGAGCAGTTCTTC	CAISDPGLAGYNEQFF
.	.	TRBV4-3	TRBJ2-1	TGCGCCAGCAGCCAAGATTTAGGGGCCTCCTACAATGAGCAGTTCTTC	CASSQDLGASYNEQFF
few	.	TRBV7-2	TRBJ1-4	TGTGCCAGCAGCGCAACTCGAGAAAAACTGTTTTTT	CASSATREKLFF
.	.	TRBV6-6	TRBJ2-5	TGTGCCAGCAGTCTTACCGACGGGTGGAGAGAGACCCAGTACTTC	CASSLTDGWRETQYF
.	.	TRBV7-9	TRBJ2-2	TGTGCCAGCAGCATCGGGACGAACACCGGGGAGCTGTTTTTT	CASSIGTNTGELFF
.	.	TRBV7-2	TRBJ2-2	TGTGCCAGCAGCTCTACAGTATCCGGGGAGCTGTTTTTT	CASSSTVSGELFF
once	.	TRBV20-1	TRBJ2-3	TGCAGTGCATACGGAGGCACAGATACGCAGTATTTT	CSAYGGTDTQYF
few	.	TRBV3-1	TRBJ1-1	TGTGCCAGCAGCCAAGTGTACGGGGGCACTGAAGCTTTCTTT	CASSQVYGGTEAFF
.	TRBD2	TRBV9	TRBJ2-7	TGTGCCAGCAGCAGGTTAGCGGGACCCTACGAGCAGTACTTC	CASSRLAGPYEQYF
.	TRBD1	TRBV6-2/TRBV6-3	TRBJ1-5	TGTGCCAGCAGCCCCTTTCCGGGACAGACCAATCAGCCCCAGCATTTT	CASSPFPGQTNQPQHF
few	TRBD1	TRBV5-1	TRBJ1-5	TGCGCCAGCAGCTTACCAGGGACAGGGGGTTATCAGCCCCAGCATTTT	CASSLPGTGGYQPQHF
.	TRBD2	TRBV11-2	TRBJ2-5	TGTGCCAGCAGCTTAGTAGGAGGGACTAGCGGCCAAGAGACCCAGTACTTC	CASSLVGGTSGQETQYF